This T cell receptor beta chain originates from a study of control samples from healthy donors and cancer patients (dated by TCRdb to the early 2020s). The library was obtained by the immunoSEQ multiplex PCR assay. The table comes from immuneACCESS by way of TCRdb, which keeps in-frame sequences with V and J called. Part of the clones is missing from these tables; in studies checked, under half for an unresolved V gene and the rest for unknown reasons. This sample comprises fewer than 200,000 clones, approximately 90% of them detected only once. 1.2% to 1.5% of the sample comes from the top ten. In the germline V gene, CDR1 corresponds to MNHEY and CDR2 to SVGAGI. The CDR3, cysteine through phenylalanine, is 13 amino acids long. Only CDR3 DNA is held: 39 bases, read in frame from base 1. Germline trimming: 6 bases from V, 4 bases from J; junction bases outside gene matches: 4. Comments on this clone: Its antigen is currently not known. No base quality information exists; no much larger clone differs at one position.

Sequenced: blood. Recombination linked TRBV6-5 to TRBJ2-7; 9 central nucleotides agree with TRBD1. The sequence derives from a man aged 25 to 40 in good health. The DNA sequence follows: TGTGCCAGCAGCCGGGGACAGGGATACGAGCAGTACTTC. This encodes CASSRGQGYEQYF.